A selection of T cell receptor beta chains follows, all from one sample in a study of blood T cells in healthy people across ages. Each CDR3 protein is one row after TCRdb ran MiXCR on the 5' RACE reads. The sample holds 1,500,000 or so distinct CDR3 sequences, 40% to 45% seen once. Sample: blood. These receptor sequences come from a woman between 18 and 30 years old in good health. CDR3s include the opening cysteine and the closing phenylalanine or tryptophan. The D gene is left open where the match is weak. Size is omitted from some rows. Given values are once, few, many or a class for expanded clones.

j_call v_call d_call cdr3_length clone_size cdr3_aa cdr3_nt
TRBJ1-1 TRBV4-3 - 17 few CASSQDMSAGWGTEAFF TGCGCCAGCAGCCAAGATATGTCGGCAGGGTGGGGGACTGAAGCTTTCTTT
TRBJ1-1 TRBV7-9 - 16 - CASSLMSGRGEPEAFF TGTGCCAGCAGCTTAATGAGTGGCAGGGGAGAACCTGAAGCTTTCTTT
TRBJ2-3 TRBV27 TRBD1 14 few CASTPGQGADTQYF TGTGCCAGCACCCCGGGACAGGGAGCAGATACGCAGTATTTT
TRBJ2-7 TRBV4-1 TRBD1 15 - CASSQGTGGGYEQYF TGCGCCAGCAGCCAAGGGACAGGGGGCGGCTACGAGCAGTACTTC
TRBJ2-5 TRBV7-9 - 14 once CASSQESAYNEQYF TGTGCCAGCAGCCAGGAATCGGCCTACAATGAGCAGTACTTC
TRBJ2-7 TRBV4-1 - 14 - CASSLTTQTYEQYF TGCGCCAGCAGCCTAACTACACAAACCTACGAGCAGTACTTC
TRBJ2-1 TRBV20-1 TRBD2 15 few CSARMPSGTYNEQFF TGCAGTGCTAGAATGCCTAGCGGGACCTACAATGAGCAGTTCTTC
TRBJ2-3 TRBV7-2 TRBD2 20 few CASTPASGLAGWGSTDTQYF TGTGCCAGCACTCCAGCCTCGGGACTAGCGGGATGGGGGAGCACAGATACGCAGTATTTT
TRBJ2-5 TRBV12-3/TRBV12-4 - 13 few CASGVWGQETQYF TGTGCCAGCGGGGTCTGGGGACAAGAGACCCAGTACTTC
TRBJ2-1 TRBV13 - 17 - CASSSDRGVGSYNEQFF TGTGCCAGCAGCTCCGATCGGGGTGTGGGATCCTACAATGAGCAGTTCTTC
TRBJ1-1 TRBV7-9 - 12 - CASSLLSPEAFF TGTGCCAGCAGCCTGCTATCTCCTGAAGCTTTCTTT
TRBJ2-4 TRBV7-2 - 16 many CASSTDSFLAKNIQYF TGTGCCAGCAGCACGGACAGTTTCCTAGCCAAAAACATTCAGTACTTC
TRBJ2-1 TRBV18 - 15 few CASSPLTDLNNEQFF TGTGCCAGCTCACCACTGACAGACCTAAACAATGAGCAGTTCTTC
TRBJ1-1 TRBV20-1 - 15 - CSARWSRDSDTEAFF TGCAGTGCACGTTGGTCACGGGACTCGGACACTGAAGCTTTCTTT
TRBJ1-6 TRBV12-3/TRBV12-4 TRBD1 16 few CASSPSRQGVASPLHF TGTGCCAGCAGTCCAAGCCGGCAGGGGGTGGCTTCACCCCTCCACTTT
TRBJ2-5 TRBV7-9 TRBD2 17 - CASSSWTSAIKQETQYF TGTGCCAGCAGCTCATGGACTAGCGCAATTAAACAAGAGACCCAGTACTTC
TRBJ1-2 TRBV12-3/TRBV12-4 - 16 few CASSFPNLRDNYGYTF TGTGCCAGCAGTTTCCCAAACCTCCGGGACAACTATGGCTACACCTTC
TRBJ1-5 TRBV28 - 16 - CASSLGHPGRNQPQHF TGTGCCAGCAGTTTAGGGCATCCGGGACGGAATCAGCCCCAGCATTTT
TRBJ1-4 TRBV4-1 - 14 - CASRLRDSNEKLFF TGCGCCAGCAGACTCCGGGACTCTAATGAAAAACTGTTTTTT
TRBJ2-3 TRBV9 - 15 few CASSPLSGATDTQYF TGTGCCAGCAGTCCTCTTAGCGGAGCCACGGATACGCAGTATTTT
TRBJ1-6 TRBV4-3 - 17 few CASSQSSGGNFNSPLHF TGCGCCAGCAGCCAAAGCTCTGGGGGAAACTTTAATTCACCCCTCCACTTT
TRBJ1-4 TRBV20-1 TRBD1 14 few CSARDGQGFEKLFF TGCAGTGCTAGAGACGGACAGGGCTTTGAAAAACTGTTTTTT
TRBJ2-7 TRBV20-1 - 13 many CSARAFSYNEQYF TGCAGTGCTAGAGCCTTCTCCTACAATGAGCAGTACTTC
TRBJ2-7 TRBV11-2 TRBD1 18 few CASSTSLDRGIRGYEQYF TGTGCAAGCAGCACTAGCCTTGACAGGGGCATAAGAGGCTACGAGCAGTACTTC
TRBJ2-3 TRBV29-1 TRBD1 14 few CSVLGTGLTDTQYF TGCAGCGTTTTGGGGACAGGACTCACAGATACGCAGTATTTT
TRBJ1-2 TRBV20-1 TRBD1 14 - CSARDGQGAYGYTF TGCAGTGCTAGAGATGGACAGGGGGCCTATGGCTACACCTTC
TRBJ1-4 TRBV6-5 TRBD1 14 - CASSEGQGYEKLFF TGTGCCAGCAGTGAGGGACAGGGATACGAAAAACTGTTTTTT
TRBJ1-2 TRBV9 TRBD1 14 - CASSPKPGQGDYTF TGTGCCAGCAGCCCGAAACCGGGACAGGGGGACTACACCTTC
TRBJ2-3 TRBV7-2 - 13 - CASSPRHGDTQYF TGTGCCAGCAGCCCCAGACATGGAGATACGCAGTATTTT
TRBJ2-3 TRBV5-1 - 15 - CASSSGDEGTDTQYF TGCGCCAGCAGCTCAGGGGACGAGGGCACAGATACGCAGTATTTT
TRBJ2-3 TRBV7-2 - 16 few CASSSSGVINTDTQYF TGTGCCAGCAGCTCTTCTGGGGTGATAAACACAGATACGCAGTATTTT
TRBJ2-1 TRBV20-1 - 13 many CSAKGGSYNEQFF TGCAGTGCTAAGGGTGGCTCCTACAATGAGCAGTTCTTC
TRBJ2-7 TRBV4-3 TRBD2 17 - CASSQDLAGGSYNEQYF TGCGCCAGCAGCCAAGATTTAGCGGGGGGCTCCTACAATGAGCAGTACTTC
TRBJ2-1 TRBV6-2/TRBV6-3 TRBD2 18 - CASSYLDSSGSSYNEQFF TGTGCCAGCAGTTACTTGGACTCTAGCGGGAGCTCCTACAATGAGCAGTTCTTC
TRBJ2-3 TRBV7-3 - 14 - CASSLAQPEDTQYF TGTGCCAGCAGCTTAGCCCAACCAGAAGATACGCAGTATTTT
TRBJ1-4 TRBV6-2/TRBV6-3 - 13 - CASSYGLNEKLFF TGTGCCAGCAGTTACGGACTGAATGAAAAACTGTTTTTT